This section outlines one T cell receptor (beta chain) sequence together with its context. These data are taken from a study of T cells in Graves' hyperthyroidism and ophthalmopathy. It was at first hyperthyroidism diagnosis, before any ophthalmopathy symptoms, that the blood sample was taken. RNA transcripts were the template for amplifying TCR beta CDR3 regions. Primed by the HTBI set, a first-round RT-PCR was run on the TCR CDR3. TCRdb ran MiXCR on the multiplex PCR reads and lists one entry per CDR3 protein. The data show 300,000 to 450,000 distinct CDR3 sequences, roughly 15% seen once. CDR3 length equals 13 residues. Per germline, CDR1 DFQATT and CDR2 SNEGSKA (reference sequence).

This clonotype was obtained from a woman in her twenties or thirties with Graves' hyperthyroidism that later progressed to Graves' ophthalmopathy. V gene TRBV20-1 combines with J gene TRBJ2-1, with TRBD2 identical over 7 bases. Material for sequencing was blood. CDR3 DNA sequence: TGCGCGACTACCGGGACTAACCTTAATGAGCAGTTCTTC. As protein: CATTGTNLNEQFF.